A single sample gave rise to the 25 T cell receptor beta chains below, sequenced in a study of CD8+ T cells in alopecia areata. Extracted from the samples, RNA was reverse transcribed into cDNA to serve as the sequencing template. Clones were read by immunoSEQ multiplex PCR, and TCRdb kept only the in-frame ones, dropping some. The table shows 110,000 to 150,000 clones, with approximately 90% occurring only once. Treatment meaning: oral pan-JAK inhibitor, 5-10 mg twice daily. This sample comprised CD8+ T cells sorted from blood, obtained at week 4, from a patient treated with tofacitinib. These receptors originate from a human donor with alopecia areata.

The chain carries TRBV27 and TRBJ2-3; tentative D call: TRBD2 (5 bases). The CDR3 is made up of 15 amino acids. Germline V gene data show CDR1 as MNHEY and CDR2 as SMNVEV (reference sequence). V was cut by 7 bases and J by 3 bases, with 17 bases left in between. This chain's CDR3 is CASNRLVAPTDTQYF. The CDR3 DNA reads TGTGCCAGCAACCGGCTGGTAGCGCCGACAGATACGCAGTATTTT.

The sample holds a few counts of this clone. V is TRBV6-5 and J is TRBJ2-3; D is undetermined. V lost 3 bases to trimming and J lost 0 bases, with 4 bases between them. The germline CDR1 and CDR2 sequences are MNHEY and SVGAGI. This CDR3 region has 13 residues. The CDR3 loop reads CASSYQSTDTQYF. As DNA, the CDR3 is TGTGCCAGCAGTTATCAGAGCACAGATACGCAGTATTTT.

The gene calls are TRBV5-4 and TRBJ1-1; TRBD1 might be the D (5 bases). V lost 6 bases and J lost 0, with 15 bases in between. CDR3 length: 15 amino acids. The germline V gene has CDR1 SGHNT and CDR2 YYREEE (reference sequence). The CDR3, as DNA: TGTGCCAGCAAAACATTCGACAGCCTGAACACTGAAGCTTTCTTT. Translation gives CASKTFDSLNTEAFF.

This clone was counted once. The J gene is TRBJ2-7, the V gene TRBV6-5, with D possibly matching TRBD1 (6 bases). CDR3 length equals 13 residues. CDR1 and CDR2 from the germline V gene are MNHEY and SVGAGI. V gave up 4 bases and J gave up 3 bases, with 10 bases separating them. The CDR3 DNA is TGTGCCAGCAGTTTCGGACAGATCTACGAGCAGTACTTC. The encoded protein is CASSFGQIYEQYF.

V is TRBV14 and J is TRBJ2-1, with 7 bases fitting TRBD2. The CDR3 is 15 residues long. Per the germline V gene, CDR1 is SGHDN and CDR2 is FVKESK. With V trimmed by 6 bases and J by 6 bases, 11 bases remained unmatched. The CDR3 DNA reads TGTGCCAGCAGACCAGACCGGGACTACTCCAATGAGCAGTTCTTC. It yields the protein CASRPDRDYSNEQFF. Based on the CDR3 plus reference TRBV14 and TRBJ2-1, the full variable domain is EAGVTQFPSHSVIEKGQTVTLRCDPISGHDNLYWYRRVMGKEIKFLLHFVKESKQDESGMPNNRFLAERTGGTYSTLKVQPAELEDSGVYFCASRPDRDYSNEQFFGPGTRLTVL.

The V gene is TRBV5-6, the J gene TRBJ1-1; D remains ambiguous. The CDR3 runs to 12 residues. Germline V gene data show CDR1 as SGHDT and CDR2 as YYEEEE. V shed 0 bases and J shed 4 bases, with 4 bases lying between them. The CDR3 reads CASSLDGTEAFF. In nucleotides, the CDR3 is TGTGCCAGCAGCTTGGACGGCACTGAAGCTTTCTTT. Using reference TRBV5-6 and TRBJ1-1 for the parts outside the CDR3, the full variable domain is DAGVTQSPTHLIKTRGQQVTLRCSPKSGHDTVSWYQQALGQGPQFIFQYYEEEERQRGNFPDRFSGHQFPNYSSELNVNALLLGDSALYLCASSLDGTEAFFGQGTRLTVV.

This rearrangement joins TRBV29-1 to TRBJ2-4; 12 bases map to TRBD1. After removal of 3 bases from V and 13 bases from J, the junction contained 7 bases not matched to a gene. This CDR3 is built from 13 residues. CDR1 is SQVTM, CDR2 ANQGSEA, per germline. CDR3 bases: TGCAGCGTTGATTCCGGGACAGGGGGCTACCAGTACTTC. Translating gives CSVDSGTGGYQYF.

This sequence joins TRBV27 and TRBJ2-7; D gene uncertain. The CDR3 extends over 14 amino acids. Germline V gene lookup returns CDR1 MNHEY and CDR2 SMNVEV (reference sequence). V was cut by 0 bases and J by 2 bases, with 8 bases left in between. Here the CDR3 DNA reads TGTGCCAGCAGTTTATCGCCAGTTACCTACGAGCAGTACTTC. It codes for CASSLSPVTYEQYF.

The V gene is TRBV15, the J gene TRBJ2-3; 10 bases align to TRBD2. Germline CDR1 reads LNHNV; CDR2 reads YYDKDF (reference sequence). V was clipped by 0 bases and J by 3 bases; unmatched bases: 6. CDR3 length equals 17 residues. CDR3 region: CATSRESSGSMTDTQYF. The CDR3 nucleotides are TGTGCCACCAGCAGAGAATCTAGCGGGAGCATGACAGATACGCAGTATTTT.

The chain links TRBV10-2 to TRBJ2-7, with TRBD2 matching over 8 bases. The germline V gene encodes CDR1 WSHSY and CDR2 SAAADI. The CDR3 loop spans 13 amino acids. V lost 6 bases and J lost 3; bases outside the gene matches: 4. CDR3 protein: CASSGGGLYEQYF. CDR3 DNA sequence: TGCGCCAGCAGCGGCGGGGGGCTCTACGAGCAGTACTTC.

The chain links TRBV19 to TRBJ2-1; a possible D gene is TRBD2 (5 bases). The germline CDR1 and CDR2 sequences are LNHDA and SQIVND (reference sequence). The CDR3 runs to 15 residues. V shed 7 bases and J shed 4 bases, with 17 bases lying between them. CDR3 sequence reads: CASNREPSGYNEQFF. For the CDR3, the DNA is TGTGCCAGTAATCGCGAACCCTCGGGATACAATGAGCAGTTCTTC. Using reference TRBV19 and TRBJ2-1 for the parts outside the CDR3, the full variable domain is DGGITQSPKYLFRKEGQNVTLSCEQNLNHDAMYWYRQDPGQGLRLIYYSQIVNDFQKGDIAEGYSVSREKKESFPLTVTSAQKNPTAFYLCASNREPSGYNEQFFGPGTRLTVL.

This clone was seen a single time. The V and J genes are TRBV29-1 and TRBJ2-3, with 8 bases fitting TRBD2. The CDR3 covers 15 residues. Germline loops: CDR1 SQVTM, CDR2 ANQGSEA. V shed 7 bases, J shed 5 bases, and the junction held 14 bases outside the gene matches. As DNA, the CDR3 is TGCAGCGCCGGACGCGTGGCGGGAGGTAGAGATACGCAGTATTTT. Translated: CSAGRVAGGRDTQYF.

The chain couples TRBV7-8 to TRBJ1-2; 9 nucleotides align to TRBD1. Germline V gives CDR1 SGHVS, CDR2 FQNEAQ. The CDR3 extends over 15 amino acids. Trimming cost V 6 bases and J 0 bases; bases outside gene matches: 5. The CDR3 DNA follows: TGTGCCAGCAGTCCGGACAGGGGACCTAACTATGGCTACACCTTC. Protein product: CASSPDRGPNYGYTF.

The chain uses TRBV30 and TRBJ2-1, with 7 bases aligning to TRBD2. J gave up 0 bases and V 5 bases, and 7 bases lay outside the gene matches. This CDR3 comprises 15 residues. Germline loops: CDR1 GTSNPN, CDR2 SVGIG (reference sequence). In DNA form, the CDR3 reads TGTGCCTGGGCTCAGCGGGAAAGCTCCTACAATGAGCAGTTCTTC. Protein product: CAWAQRESSYNEQFF.

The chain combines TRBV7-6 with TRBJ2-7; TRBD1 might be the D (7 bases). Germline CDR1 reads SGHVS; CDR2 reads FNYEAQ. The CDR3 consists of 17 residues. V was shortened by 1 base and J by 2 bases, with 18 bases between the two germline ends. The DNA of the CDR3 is TGTGCCAGCAGCTTAGGGGGTGGTGCGGGACAGACCTACGAGCAGTACTTC. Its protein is CASSLGGGAGQTYEQYF. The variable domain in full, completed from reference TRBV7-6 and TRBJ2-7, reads GAGVSQSPRYKVTKRGQDVALRCDPISGHVSLYWYRQALGQGPEFLTYFNYEAQQDKSGLPNDRFSAERPEGSISTLTIQRTEQRDSAMYRCASSLGGGAGQTYEQYFGPGTRLTVT.

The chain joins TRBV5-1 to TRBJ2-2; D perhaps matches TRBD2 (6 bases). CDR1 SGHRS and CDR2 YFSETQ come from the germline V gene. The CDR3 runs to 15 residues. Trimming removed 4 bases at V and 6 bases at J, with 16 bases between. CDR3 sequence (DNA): TGCGCCAGCAGCCTTGGAAGAGGGACTCCCGGGGAGCTGTTTTTT. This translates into CASSLGRGTPGELFF.

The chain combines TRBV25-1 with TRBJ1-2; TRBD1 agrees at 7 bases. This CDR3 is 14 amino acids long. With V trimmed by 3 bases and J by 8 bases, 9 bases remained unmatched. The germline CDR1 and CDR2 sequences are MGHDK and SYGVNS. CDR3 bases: TGTGCCAGCAGTGACTATTTAGGGGGCGAAGGCTACACCTTC. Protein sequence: CASSDYLGGEGYTF.

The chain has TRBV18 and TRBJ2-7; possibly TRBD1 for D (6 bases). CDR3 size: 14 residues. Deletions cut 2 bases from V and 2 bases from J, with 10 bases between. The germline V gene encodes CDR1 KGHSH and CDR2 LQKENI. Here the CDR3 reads CASSPWDNTYEQYF. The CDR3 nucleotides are TGTGCCAGCTCACCATGGGACAATACCTACGAGCAGTACTTC.

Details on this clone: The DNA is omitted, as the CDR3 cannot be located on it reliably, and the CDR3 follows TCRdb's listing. CDR3 residues: CASSFGPGTEAFF. This chain connects TRBV13 to TRBJ1-1. The CDR3 is made up of 13 amino acids, end residues included. Per the germline V gene, CDR1 is PRHDT and CDR2 is FYEKMQ (reference sequence).

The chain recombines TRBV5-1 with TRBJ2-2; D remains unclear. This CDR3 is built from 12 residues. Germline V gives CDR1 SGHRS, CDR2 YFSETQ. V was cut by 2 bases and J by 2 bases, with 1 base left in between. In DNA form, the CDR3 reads TGCGCCAGCAGCTTAAACACCGGGGAGCTGTTTTTT. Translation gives CASSLNTGELFF.

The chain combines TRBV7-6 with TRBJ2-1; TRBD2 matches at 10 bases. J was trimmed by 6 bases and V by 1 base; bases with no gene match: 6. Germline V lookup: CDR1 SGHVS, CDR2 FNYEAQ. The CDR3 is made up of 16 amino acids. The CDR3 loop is CASSLVGLAGANEQFF. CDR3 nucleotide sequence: TGTGCCAGCAGCTTAGTAGGGCTAGCGGGGGCCAATGAGCAGTTCTTC.

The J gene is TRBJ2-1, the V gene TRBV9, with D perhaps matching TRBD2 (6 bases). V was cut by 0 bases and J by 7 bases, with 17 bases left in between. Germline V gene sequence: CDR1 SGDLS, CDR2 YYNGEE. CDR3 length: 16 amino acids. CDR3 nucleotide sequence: TGTGCCAGCAGCGTAGGAGGGTCTAGCGTGCAGAATGAGCAGTTCTTC. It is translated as CASSVGGSSVQNEQFF. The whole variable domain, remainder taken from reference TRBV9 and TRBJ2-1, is DSGVTQTPKHLITATGQRVTLRCSPRSGDLSVYWYQQSLDQGLQFLIQYYNGEERAKGNILERFSAQQFPDLHSELNLSSLELGDSALYFCASSVGGSSVQNEQFFGPGTRLTVL.

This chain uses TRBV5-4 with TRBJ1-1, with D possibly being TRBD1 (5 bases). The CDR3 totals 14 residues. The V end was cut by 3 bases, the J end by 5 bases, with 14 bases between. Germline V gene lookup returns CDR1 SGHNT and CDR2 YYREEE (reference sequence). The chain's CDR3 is CASSWGTGGTEAFF. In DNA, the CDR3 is TGTGCCAGCAGCTGGGGCACAGGAGGGACTGAAGCTTTCTTT.

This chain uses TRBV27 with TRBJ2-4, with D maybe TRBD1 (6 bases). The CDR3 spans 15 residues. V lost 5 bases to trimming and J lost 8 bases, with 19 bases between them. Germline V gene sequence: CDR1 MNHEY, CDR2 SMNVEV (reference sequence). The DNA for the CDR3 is TGTGCCAGCAGTATTGAAACAGGGTCGGGGCACATTCAGTACTTC. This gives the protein CASSIETGSGHIQYF.

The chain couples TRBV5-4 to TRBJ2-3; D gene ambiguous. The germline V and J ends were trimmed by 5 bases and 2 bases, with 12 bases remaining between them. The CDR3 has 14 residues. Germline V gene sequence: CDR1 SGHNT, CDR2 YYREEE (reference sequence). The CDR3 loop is CASSQIPLTDTQYF. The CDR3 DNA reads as TGTGCCAGCAGTCAGATACCACTCACAGATACGCAGTATTTT.